The entry that follows covers one T cell receptor (beta chain) sequence. The sample originates from a study of blood T cell repertoires in COVID-19. As for the study in general: The origin of the acute and convalescent COVID-19 samples was the United States, Italy and Spain. T cells, B-cell-depleted T cells, or PBMCs supplied cDNA or gDNA.

V was trimmed by 2 bases and J by 2 bases, leaving 10 bases between them. CDR3 length: 15 amino acids. Looked up from germline, CDR1 is LNHDA and CDR2 is SQIVND (reference sequence). Produced via immunoSEQ multiplex PCR; TCRdb's table is partial and in-frame only. The top ten clones hold 0.87% of a sample with a few hundred thousand clones, about 85% of them seen once. Sequenced: peripheral blood. This TCR was sampled from a human donor with COVID-19, enrolled during active disease. The donor label of this sample is uncertain. This chain uses TRBV19 with TRBJ1-5; D is ambiguous. The CDR3 spells CASSISRSGNQPQHF. In DNA, the CDR3 is TGTGCCAGTAGTATATCGCGGTCCGGCAATCAGCCCCAGCATTTT. The full variable domain, rest sourced from reference TRBV19 and TRBJ1-5, is DGGITQSPKYLFRKEGQNVTLSCEQNLNHDAMYWYRQDPGQGLRLIYYSQIVNDFQKGDIAEGYSVSREKKESFPLTVTSAQKNPTAFYLCASSISRSGNQPQHFGDGTRLSIL.